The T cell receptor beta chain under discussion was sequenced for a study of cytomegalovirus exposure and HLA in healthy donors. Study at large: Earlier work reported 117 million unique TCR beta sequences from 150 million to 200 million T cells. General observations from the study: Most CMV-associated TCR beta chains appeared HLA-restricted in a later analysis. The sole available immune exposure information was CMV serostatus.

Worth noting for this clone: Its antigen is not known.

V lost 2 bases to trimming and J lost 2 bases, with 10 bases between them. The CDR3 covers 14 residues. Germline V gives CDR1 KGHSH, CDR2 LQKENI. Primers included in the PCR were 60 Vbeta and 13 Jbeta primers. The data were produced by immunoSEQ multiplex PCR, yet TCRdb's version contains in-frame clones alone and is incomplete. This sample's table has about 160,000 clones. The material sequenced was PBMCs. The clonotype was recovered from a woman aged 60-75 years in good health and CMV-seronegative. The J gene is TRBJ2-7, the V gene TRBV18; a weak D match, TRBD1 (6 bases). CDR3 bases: TGTGCCAGCTCACCAAAATCAGGGGCCTACGAGCAGTACTTC. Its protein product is CASSPKSGAYEQYF.